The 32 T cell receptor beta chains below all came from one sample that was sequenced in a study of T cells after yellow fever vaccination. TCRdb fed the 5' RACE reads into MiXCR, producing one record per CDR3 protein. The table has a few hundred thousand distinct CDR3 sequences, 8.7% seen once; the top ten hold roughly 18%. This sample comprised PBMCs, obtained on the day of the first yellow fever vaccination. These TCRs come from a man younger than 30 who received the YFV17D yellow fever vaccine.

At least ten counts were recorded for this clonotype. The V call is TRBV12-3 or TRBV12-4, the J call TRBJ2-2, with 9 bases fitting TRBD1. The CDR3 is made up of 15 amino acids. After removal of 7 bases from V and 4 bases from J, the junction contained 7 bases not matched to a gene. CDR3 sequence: CASNEQGAGTGELFF. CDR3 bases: TGTGCCAGCAACGAACAGGGGGCTGGCACCGGGGAGCTGTTTTTT.

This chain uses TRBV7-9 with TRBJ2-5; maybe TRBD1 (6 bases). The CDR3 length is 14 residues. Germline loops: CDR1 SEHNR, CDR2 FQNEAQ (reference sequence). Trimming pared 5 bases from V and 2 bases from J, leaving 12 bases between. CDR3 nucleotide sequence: TGTGCCAGCAGCCCACCGGGACATCAAGAGACCCAGTACTTC. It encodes CASSPPGHQETQYF.

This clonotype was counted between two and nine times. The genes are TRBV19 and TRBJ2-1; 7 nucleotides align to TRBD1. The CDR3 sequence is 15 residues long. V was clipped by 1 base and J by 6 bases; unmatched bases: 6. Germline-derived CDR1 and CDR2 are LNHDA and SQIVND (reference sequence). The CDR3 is CASSIGISGGNEQFF. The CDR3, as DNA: TGTGCCAGTAGTATAGGGATATCAGGGGGCAATGAGCAGTTCTTC.

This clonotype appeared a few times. The CDR3 DNA reads as TGCAGTGCCGGACGACAGGGGAACCCCACAGATACGCAGTATTTT. This codes for CSAGRQGNPTDTQYF. The rearrangement uses TRBV20-1 and TRBJ2-3; 8 nucleotides line up with TRBD1. V lost 6 bases and J lost 2; bases outside the gene matches: 10. CDR3 length: 15 amino acids. Germline assignment: CDR1 DFQATT and CDR2 SNEGSKA (reference sequence).

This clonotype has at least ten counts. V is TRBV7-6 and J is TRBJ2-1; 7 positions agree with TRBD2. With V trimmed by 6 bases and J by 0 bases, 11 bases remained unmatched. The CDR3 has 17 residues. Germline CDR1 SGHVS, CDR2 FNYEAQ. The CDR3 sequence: CASSSRVGGSSYNEQFF. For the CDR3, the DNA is TGTGCCAGCAGTTCTAGGGTGGGCGGGAGCTCCTACAATGAGCAGTTCTTC. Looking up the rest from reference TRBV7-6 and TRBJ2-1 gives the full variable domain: GAGVSQSPRYKVTKRGQDVALRCDPISGHVSLYWYRQALGQGPEFLTYFNYEAQQDKSGLPNDRFSAERPEGSISTLTIQRTEQRDSAMYRCASSSRVGGSSYNEQFFGPGTRLTVL.

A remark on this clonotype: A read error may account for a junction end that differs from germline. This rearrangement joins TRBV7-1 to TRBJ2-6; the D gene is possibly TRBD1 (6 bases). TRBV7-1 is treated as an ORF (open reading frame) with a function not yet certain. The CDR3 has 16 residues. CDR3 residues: CACRQSTGSGANVLTF. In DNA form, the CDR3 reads TGCGCCTGCAGGCAGTCGACAGGCTCTGGGGCCAACGTCCTGACTTTC.

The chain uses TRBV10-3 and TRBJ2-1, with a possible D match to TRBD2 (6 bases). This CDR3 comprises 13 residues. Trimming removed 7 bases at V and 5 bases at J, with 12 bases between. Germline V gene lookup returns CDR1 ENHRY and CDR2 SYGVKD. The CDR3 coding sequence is TGTGCCATCACCCGGGACTGGCACAATGAGCAGTTCTTC. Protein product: CAITRDWHNEQFF.

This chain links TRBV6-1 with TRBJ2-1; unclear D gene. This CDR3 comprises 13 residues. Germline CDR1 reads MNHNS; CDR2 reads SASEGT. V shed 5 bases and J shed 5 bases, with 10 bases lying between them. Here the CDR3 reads CASSPGPDNEQFF. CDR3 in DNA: TGTGCCAGCAGTCCCGGGCCTGACAATGAGCAGTTCTTC.

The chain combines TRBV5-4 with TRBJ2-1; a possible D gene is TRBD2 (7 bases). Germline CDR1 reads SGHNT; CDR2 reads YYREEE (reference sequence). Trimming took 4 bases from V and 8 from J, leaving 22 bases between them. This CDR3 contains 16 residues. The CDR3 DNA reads TGTGCCAGCAGCGGAAAGGGAGGGGGGGGCATTGATGAGCAGTTCTTC. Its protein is CASSGKGGGGIDEQFF.

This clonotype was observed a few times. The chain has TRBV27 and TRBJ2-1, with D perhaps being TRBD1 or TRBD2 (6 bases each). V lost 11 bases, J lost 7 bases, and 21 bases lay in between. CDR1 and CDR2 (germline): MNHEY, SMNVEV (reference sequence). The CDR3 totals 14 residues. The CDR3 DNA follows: TGTGCCTCCAAACCCGGGGGCGCACCAAATGAGCAGTTCTTC. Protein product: CASKPGGAPNEQFF.

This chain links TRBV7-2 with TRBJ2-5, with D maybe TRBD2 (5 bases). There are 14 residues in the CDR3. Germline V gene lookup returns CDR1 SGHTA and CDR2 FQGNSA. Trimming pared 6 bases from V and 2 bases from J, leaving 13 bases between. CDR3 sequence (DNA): TGTGCCAGCAGGAATAGACTATCTCAAGAGACCCAGTACTTC. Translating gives CASRNRLSQETQYF.

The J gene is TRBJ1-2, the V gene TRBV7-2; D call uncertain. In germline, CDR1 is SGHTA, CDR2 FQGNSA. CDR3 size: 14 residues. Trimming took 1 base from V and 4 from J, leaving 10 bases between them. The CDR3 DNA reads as TGTGCCAGCAGCTTAGGATGGAACTCCTATGGCTACACCTTC. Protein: CASSLGWNSYGYTF.

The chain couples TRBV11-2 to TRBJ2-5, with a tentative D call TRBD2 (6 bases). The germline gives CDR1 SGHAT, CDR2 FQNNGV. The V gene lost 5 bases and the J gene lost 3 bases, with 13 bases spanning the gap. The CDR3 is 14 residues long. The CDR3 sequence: CASSPSAGKETQYF. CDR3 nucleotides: TGTGCCAGCAGCCCTTCCGCGGGGAAAGAGACCCAGTACTTC.

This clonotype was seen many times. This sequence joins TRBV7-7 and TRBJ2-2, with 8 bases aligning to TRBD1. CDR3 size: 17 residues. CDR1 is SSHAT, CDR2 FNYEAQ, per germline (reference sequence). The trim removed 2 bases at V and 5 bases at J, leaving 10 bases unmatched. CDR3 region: CASSLYPKTGGTGELFF. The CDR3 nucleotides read TGTGCCAGCAGCTTATACCCTAAAACAGGGGGGACCGGGGAGCTGTTTTTT.

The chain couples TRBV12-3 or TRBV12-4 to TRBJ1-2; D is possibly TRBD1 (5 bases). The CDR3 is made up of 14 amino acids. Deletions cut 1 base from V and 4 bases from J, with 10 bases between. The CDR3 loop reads CASSLGGDFYGYTF. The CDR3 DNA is TGTGCCAGCAGTTTAGGAGGGGACTTCTATGGCTACACCTTC.

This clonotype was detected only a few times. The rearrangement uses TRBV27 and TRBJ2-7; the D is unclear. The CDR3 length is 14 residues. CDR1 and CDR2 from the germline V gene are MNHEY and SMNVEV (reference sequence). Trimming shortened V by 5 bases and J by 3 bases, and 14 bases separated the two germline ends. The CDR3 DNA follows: TGTGCCAGCAGTAGGGTCAACTCATACTACGAGCAGTACTTC. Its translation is CASSRVNSYYEQYF.

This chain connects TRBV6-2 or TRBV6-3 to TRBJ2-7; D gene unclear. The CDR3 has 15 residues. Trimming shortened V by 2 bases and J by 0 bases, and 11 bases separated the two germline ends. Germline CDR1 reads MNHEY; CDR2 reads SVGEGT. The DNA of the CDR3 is TGTGCCAGCAGTTACGGGCTAGTCCTCTCCTACGAGCAGTACGTC. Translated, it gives CASSYGLVLSYEQYV.

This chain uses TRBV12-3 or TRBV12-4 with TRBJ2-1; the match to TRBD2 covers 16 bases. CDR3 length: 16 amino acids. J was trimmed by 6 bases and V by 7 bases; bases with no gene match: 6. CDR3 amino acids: CASTVGTSGGANEQFF. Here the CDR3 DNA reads TGTGCCAGCACCGTCGGGACTAGCGGGGGGGCCAATGAGCAGTTCTTC.

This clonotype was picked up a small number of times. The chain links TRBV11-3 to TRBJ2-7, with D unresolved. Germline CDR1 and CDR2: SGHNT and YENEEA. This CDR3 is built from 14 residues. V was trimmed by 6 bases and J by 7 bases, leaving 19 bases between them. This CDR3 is CASSPGFRVLEQYV. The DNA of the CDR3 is TGTGCCAGCAGTCCCGGGTTTCGGGTCCTGGAGCAGTACGTC.

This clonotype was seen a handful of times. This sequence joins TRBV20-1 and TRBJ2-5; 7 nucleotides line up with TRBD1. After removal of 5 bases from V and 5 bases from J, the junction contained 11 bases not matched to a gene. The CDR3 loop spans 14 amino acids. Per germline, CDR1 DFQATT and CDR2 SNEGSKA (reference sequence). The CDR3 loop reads CSAPPGGLRETQYF. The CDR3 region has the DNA TGCAGTGCTCCCCCAGGGGGTCTTCGGGAGACCCAGTACTTC.

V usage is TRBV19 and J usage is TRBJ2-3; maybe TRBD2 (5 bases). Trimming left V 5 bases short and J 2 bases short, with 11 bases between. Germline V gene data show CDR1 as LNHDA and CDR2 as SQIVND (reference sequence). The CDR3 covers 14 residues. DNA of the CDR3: TGTGCCAGTAGTTTACCGGAGGTCACAGATACGCAGTATTTT. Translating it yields CASSLPEVTDTQYF.

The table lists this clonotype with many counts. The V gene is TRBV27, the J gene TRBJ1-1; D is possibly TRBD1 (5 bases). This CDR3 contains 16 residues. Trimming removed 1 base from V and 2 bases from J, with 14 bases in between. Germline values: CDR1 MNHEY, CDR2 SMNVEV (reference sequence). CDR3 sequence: CASSLLGTGDNTEAFF. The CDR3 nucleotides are TGTGCCAGCAGTTTATTGGGCACAGGCGATAACACTGAAGCTTTCTTT.

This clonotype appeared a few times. This CDR3 is CSAPWSGEQFF. CDR3 DNA: TGCAGTGCCCCCTGGAGCGGTGAGCAGTTCTTC. The gene calls are TRBV20-1 and TRBJ2-1, with D possibly matching TRBD2 (5 bases). The length of the CDR3 is 11 residues. Germline V CDR1 and CDR2: DFQATT, SNEGSKA (reference sequence). The V end was cut by 6 bases, the J end by 9 bases, with 12 bases between.

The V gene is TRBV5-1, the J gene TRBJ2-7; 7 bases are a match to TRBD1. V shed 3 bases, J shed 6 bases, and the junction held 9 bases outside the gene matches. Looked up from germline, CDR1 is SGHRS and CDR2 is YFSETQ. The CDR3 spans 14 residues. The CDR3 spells CASSYSGTVGEQYF. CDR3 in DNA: TGCGCCAGCAGCTACTCCGGGACAGTCGGCGAGCAGTACTTC. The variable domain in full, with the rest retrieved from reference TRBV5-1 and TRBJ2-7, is KAGVTQTPRYLIKTRGQQVTLSCSPISGHRSVSWYQQTPGQGLQFLFEYFSETQRNKGNFPGRFSGRQFSNSRSEMNVSTLELGDSALYLCASSYSGTVGEQYFGPGTRLTVT.

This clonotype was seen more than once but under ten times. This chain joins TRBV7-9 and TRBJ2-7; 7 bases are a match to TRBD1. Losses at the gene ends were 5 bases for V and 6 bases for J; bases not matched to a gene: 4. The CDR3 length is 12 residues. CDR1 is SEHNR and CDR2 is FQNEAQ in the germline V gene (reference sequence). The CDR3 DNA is TGTGCCAGCAGCCCAGGGGGACGCGAGCAGTACGTC. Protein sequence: CASSPGGREQYV.

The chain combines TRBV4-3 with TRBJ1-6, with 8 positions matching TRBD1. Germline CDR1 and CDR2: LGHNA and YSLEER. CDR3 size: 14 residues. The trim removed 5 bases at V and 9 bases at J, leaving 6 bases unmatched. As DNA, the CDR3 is TGCGCCAGCAGCGACAGGGGATGGGGTTCACCCCTCCACTTT. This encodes CASSDRGWGSPLHF.

CDR3 DNA: TGTGCCAGCAGCTCCGGGGAGTCTAGCTCTGGGGCCAACGTCCTGACTTTC. It encodes CASSSGESSSGANVLTF. This sequence joins TRBV7-9 and TRBJ2-6; D possibly corresponds to TRBD2 (5 bases). This CDR3 is 17 amino acids long. V gave up 4 bases and J gave up 0 bases, with 13 bases separating them. Germline V gene sequence: CDR1 SEHNR, CDR2 FQNEAQ (reference sequence).

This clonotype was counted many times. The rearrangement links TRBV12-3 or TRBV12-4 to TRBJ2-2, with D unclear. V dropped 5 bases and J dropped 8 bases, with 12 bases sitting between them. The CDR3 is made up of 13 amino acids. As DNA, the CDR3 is TGTGCCAGCAGTCCCCGAAGGAGTGGGGAGCTGTTTTTT. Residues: CASSPRRSGELFF.

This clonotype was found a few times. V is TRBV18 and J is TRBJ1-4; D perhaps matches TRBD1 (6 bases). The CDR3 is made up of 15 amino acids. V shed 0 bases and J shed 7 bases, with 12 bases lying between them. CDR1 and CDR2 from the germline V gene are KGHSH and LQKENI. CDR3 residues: CASSPPQGSGEKLFF. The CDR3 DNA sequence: TGTGCCAGCTCACCACCGCAGGGGTCGGGTGAAAAACTGTTTTTT. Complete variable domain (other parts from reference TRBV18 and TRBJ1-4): NAGVMQNPRHLVRRRGQEARLRCSPMKGHSHVYWYRQLPEEGLKFMVYLQKENIIDESGMPKERFSAEFPKEGPSILRIQQVVRGDSAAYFCASSPPQGSGEKLFFGSGTQLSVL.

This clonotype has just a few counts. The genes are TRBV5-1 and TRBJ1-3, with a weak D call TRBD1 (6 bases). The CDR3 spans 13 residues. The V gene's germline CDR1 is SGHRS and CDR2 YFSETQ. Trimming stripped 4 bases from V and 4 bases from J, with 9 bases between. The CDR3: CASSADRGNTIYF. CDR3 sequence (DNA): TGCGCCAGCAGCGCGGACAGAGGAAACACCATATATTTT.

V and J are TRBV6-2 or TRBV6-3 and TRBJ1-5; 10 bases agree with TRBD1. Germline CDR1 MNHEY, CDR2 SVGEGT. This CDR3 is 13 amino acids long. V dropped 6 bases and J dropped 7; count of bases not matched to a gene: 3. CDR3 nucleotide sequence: TGTGCCAGCAGGGACAGGGGGGACCAGCCCCAGCATTTT. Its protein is CASRDRGDQPQHF.

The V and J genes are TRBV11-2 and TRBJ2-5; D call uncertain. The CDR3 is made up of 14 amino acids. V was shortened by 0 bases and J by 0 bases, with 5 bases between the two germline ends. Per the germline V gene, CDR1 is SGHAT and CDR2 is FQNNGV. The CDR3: CASSLDAYQETQYF. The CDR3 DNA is TGTGCCAGCAGCTTAGATGCGTACCAAGAGACCCAGTACTTC.